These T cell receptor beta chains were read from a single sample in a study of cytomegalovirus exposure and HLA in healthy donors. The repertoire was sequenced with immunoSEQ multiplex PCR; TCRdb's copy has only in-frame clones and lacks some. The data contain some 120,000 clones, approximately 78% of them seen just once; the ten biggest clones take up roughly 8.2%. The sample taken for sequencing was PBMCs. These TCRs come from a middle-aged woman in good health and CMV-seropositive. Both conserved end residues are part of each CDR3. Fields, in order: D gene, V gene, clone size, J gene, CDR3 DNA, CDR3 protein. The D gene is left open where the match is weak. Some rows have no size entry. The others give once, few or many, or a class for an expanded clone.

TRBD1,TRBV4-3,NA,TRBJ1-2,TGCGCCAGCAGCCCGGACAGGAGCTACTATGGCTACACCTTC,CASSPDRSYYGYTF
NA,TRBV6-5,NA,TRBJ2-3,TGTGCCAGCAGTTACGGACATCGGTTCGGGGATACGCAGTATTTT,CASSYGHRFGDTQYF
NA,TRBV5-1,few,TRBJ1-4,TGCGCCAGCAGCTTGGGGGGGGGCAATGAAAAACTGTTTTTT,CASSLGGGNEKLFF
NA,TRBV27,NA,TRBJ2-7,TGTGCCAGCAGTTTAGACAGGTCCTACGAGCAGTACTTC,CASSLDRSYEQYF
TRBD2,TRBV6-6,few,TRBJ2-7,TGTGCCACCGGACTAGCGGAATCCTACGAGCAGTACTTC,CATGLAESYEQYF
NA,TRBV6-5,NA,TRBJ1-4,TGTGCCAGCAGTTACTCCGGGGGACCCTTTGGGAAACTGTTTTTT,CASSYSGGPFGKLFF
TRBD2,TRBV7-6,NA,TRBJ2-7,TGTGCCAGCAGTCCAACTCTGGGGGGGATAGAAGAGCAGTACTTC,CASSPTLGGIEEQYF
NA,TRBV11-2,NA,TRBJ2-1,TGTGCCAGCAGCTTCTCATGGGGGGGCTTCTATGAGCAGTTCTTC,CASSFSWGGFYEQFF
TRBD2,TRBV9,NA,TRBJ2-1,TGTGCCAGCAGCTTTCGGGGGGAGGGTGAGCAGTTCTTC,CASSFRGEGEQFF
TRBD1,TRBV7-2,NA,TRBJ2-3,TGTGCCAGCAGCCTAGGACCGGGACAGGGAACAGATACGCAGTATTTT,CASSLGPGQGTDTQYF
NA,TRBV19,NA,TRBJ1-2,TGTGCCAGTAGTAGGGGGCAGACACTGCTTTCGAGTGGCTACACCTTC,CASSRGQTLLSSGYTF
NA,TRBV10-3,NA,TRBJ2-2,TGTGCCATCACCAGTAACACCGGGGAGCTGTTTTTT,CAITSNTGELFF
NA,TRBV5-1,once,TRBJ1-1,TGCGCCAGCAGCTTGGCCACAGGGCACACTGAAGCTTTCTTT,CASSLATGHTEAFF
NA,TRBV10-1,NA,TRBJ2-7,TGCGCCAGCAGTGAGTCGTGGAGAAGCTACGAGCAGTACTTC,CASSESWRSYEQYF
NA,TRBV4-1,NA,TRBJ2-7,TGCGCCAGCAGCTTCGGCGGGGAGGGGGGCTACGAGCAGTACTTC,CASSFGGEGGYEQYF
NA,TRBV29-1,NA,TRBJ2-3,TGCAGCGTTGCTACTAGCACAGATACGCAGTATTTT,CSVATSTDTQYF
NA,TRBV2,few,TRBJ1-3,TGTGCCAGCAGCGGAGGCTCTGGAAACACCATATATTTT,CASSGGSGNTIYF
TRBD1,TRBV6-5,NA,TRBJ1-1,TGTGCCAGCAGCCAGGGGGGTGAAGCTTTCTTT,CASSQGGEAFF
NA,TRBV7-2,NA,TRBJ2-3,TGTGCCAGCAGCTTAGCGCGGGAGTTCCCAGGGGCGCAGTATTTT,CASSLAREFPGAQYF
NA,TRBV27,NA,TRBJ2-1,TGTGCCTCCCGACCGGGGGGCGGTATCCATGAGCAGTTCTTC,CASRPGGGIHEQFF
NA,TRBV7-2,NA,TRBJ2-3,TGTGCCAGCAGCTTAGGGCGTGCGGGGCGCGGGGAGGCAGATACGCAGTATTTT,CASSLGRAGRGEADTQYF
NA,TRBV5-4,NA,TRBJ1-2,TGTGCCAGCAGCCTTGGGGGGGGATTCTATGGCTACACCTTC,CASSLGGGFYGYTF
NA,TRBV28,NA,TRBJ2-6,TGTGCCAGCAGTTTGGCACCGCTCTCTGGGGCCAACGTCCTGACTTTC,CASSLAPLSGANVLTF
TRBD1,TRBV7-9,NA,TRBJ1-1,TGTGCCAGCAGCCCCCGCAGGGGGGATACTGAAGCTTTCTTT,CASSPRRGDTEAFF
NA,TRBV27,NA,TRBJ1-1,TGTGCCAGCAGGGACGGGGAAGGGGGCACTGAAGCTTTCTTT,CASRDGEGGTEAFF
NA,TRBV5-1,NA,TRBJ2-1,TGCGCCAGCAGGCCATCAGGGCAGGAGCAGTTCTTC,CASRPSGQEQFF
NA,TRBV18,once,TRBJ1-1,TGTGCCAGCTCACCACCACTTTTAGGGGGAACTGAAGCTTTCTTT,CASSPPLLGGTEAFF
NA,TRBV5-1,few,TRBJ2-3,TGCGCCAGCAGTATCGGACAGGGAGATAGCGGGGGCGCAGATACGCAGTATTTT,CASSIGQGDSGGADTQYF
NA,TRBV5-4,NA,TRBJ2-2,TGTGCCAGCAGCTTGGGTTTTAGCAGAAACACCGGGGAGCTGTTTTTT,CASSLGFSRNTGELFF
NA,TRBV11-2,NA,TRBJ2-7,TGTGCCAGCAGTCCTCCGGGAGCTCTAAGCTCCTACGAGCAGTACTTC,CASSPPGALSSYEQYF
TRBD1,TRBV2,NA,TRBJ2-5,TGTGCCAGCAGTGAGGACAGGGCAGAGACCCAGTACTTC,CASSEDRAETQYF
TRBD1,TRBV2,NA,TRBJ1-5,TGTGCCAGCAGAGGGGACAGCTTAAATCAGCCCCAGCATTTT,CASRGDSLNQPQHF
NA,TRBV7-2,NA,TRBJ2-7,TGTGCCAGCAGCTTAGTCAGGAACGAGCAGTACTTC,CASSLVRNEQYF
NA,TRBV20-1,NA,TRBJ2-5,TGCAGTGCTAGGGCAACTACGGCCCAGTACTTC,CSARATTAQYF
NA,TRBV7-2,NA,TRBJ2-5,TGTGCCAGCAGCTTAGAACTAGAGGAGACCCAGTACTTC,CASSLELEETQYF
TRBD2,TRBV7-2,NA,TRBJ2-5,TGTGCCAGCAGACCGACTAGCGGTGACCAAGAGACCCAGTACTTC,CASRPTSGDQETQYF
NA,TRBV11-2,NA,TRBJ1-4,TGTGCCAGCAGCTTAGAGAGAGGGCCAAAACTGTTTTTT,CASSLERGPKLFF
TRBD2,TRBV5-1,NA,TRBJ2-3,TGCGCCAGCAGCGAGGGACTAGCGGGGGGTGATACGCAGTATTTT,CASSEGLAGGDTQYF
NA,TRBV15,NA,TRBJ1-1,TGTGCCACCAGCAGTATTTCCTTGCAACAGGTTGAAGCTTTCTTT,CATSSISLQQVEAFF
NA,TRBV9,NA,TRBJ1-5,TGTGCCAGCAGCGTAGCGGGTGGTCAGCCCCAGCATTTT,CASSVAGGQPQHF
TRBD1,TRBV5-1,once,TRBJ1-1,TGCGCCAGCAGCCCCGGACAGGCCACTGAAGCTTTCTTT,CASSPGQATEAFF
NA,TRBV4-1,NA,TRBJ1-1,TGCGCCAGCAGCCAACCTGAGACCAGGGACACTGAAGCTTTCTTT,CASSQPETRDTEAFF
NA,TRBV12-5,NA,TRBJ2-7,TGTGCTAGTGTGGGTTTCGGGGAGCAGTACTTC,CASVGFGEQYF
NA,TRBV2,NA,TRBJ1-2,TGTGCCAGCAGTGACAGAGCGCGGGGCTACACCTTC,CASSDRARGYTF
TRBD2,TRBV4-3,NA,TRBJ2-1,TGCGCCAGCAGCCGGCGGGGGGAGTACGGAGAGCAGTTCTTC,CASSRRGEYGEQFF
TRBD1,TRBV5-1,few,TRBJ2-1,TGCGCCAGCAGCTTGACAGGGGCCTCCTACAATGAGCAGTTCTTC,CASSLTGASYNEQFF
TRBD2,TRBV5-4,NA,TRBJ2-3,TGTGCCAGCAGCTTGGATCTAGCGGTGAGCACAGATACGCAGTATTTT,CASSLDLAVSTDTQYF
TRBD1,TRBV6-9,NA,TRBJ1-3,TGTGCCAGCAGCCCGTACGAGGGGGCGGCTGGAAACACCATATATTTT,CASSPYEGAAGNTIYF
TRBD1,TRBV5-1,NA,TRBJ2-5,TGCGCCAGCAGCCCCCTACAGGGGTACCAAGAGACCCAGTACTTC,CASSPLQGYQETQYF
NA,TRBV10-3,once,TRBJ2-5,TGTGCCACCTCTGGCGGGGTCGAAGAGACCCAGTACTTC,CATSGGVEETQYF
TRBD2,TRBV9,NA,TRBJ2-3,TGTGCCAGCAGCTTACGGTGGGGGGGAGATACGCAGTATTTT,CASSLRWGGDTQYF
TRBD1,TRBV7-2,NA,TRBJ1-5,TGTGCCAGCAGTACTGACAGGGCGGCGCCCCAGCATTTT,CASSTDRAAPQHF
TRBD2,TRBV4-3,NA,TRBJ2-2,TGCGCCAGCAGCCAAATCGGGGGGGCACCCGGGGAGCTGTTTTTT,CASSQIGGAPGELFF
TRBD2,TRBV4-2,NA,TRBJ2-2,TGTGCCAGCAGCCAAGATCCCAGCGGGGGGGCTAACACCGGGGAGCTGTTTTTT,CASSQDPSGGANTGELFF
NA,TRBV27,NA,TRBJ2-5,TGTGCCAGCAGTTTACGACACTACCAAGAGACCCAGTACTTC,CASSLRHYQETQYF